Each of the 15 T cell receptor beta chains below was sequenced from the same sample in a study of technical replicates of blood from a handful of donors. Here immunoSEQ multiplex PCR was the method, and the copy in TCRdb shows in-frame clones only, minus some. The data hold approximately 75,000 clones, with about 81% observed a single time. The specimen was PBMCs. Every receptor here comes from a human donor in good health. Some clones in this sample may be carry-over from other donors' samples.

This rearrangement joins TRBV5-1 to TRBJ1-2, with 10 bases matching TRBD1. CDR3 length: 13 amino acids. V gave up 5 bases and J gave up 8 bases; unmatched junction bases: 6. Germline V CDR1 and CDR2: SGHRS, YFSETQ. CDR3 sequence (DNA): TGCGCCAGCAGGGCCGGGACAGGGGAAGGCTACACCTTC. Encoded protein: CASRAGTGEGYTF.

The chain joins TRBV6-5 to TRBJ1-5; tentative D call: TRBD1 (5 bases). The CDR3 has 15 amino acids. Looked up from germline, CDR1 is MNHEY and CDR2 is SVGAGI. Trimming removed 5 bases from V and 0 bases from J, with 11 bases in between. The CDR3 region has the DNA TGTGCCAGCAGTCCGACAGCGTATAGCAATCAGCCCCAGCATTTT. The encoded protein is CASSPTAYSNQPQHF.

The CDR3 sequence: CASGGGNSREQYF. In DNA, the CDR3 is TGTGCCAGCGGGGGGGGTAACTCTCGCGAGCAGTACTTC. This chain connects TRBV6-5 to TRBJ2-7, with 7 bases lining up with TRBD2. CDR3 length: 13 residues. The ends lost 8 bases at V and 6 bases at J; junction bases unmatched: 10. Germline CDR1 reads MNHEY; CDR2 reads SVGAGI.

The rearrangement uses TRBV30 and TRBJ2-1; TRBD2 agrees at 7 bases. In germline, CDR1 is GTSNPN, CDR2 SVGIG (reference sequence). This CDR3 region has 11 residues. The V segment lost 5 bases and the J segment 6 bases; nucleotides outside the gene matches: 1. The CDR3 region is CAWGGGNEQFF. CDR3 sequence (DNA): TGTGCCTGGGGCGGGGGCAATGAGCAGTTCTTC. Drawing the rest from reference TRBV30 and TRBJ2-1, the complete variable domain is SQTIHQWPATLVQPVGSPLSLECTVEGTSNPNLYWYRQAAGRGLQLLFYSVGIGQISSEVPQNLSASRPQDRQFILSSKKLLLSDSGFYLCAWGGGNEQFFGPGTRLTVL.

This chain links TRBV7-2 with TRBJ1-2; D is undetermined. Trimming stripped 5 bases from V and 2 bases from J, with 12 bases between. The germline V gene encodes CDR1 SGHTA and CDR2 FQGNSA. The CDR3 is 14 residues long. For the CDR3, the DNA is TGTGCCAGCAGCAGCGGTGGCAGCAACTATGGCTACACCTTC. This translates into CASSSGGSNYGYTF.

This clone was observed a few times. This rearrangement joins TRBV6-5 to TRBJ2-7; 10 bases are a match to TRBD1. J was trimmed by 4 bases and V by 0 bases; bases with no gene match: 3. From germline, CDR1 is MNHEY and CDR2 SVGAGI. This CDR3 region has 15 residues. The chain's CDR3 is CASSYSWGQGYEQYF. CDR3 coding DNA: TGTGCCAGCAGTTACTCTTGGGGACAGGGGTACGAGCAGTACTTC.

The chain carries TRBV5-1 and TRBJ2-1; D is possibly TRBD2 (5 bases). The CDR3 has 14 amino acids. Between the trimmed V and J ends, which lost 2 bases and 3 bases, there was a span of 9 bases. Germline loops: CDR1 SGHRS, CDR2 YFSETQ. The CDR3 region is CASSFNRGYNEQFF. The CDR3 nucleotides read TGCGCCAGCAGCTTCAACCGGGGCTACAATGAGCAGTTCTTC. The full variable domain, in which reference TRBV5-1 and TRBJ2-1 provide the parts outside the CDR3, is KAGVTQTPRYLIKTRGQQVTLSCSPISGHRSVSWYQQTPGQGLQFLFEYFSETQRNKGNFPGRFSGRQFSNSRSEMNVSTLELGDSALYLCASSFNRGYNEQFFGPGTRLTVL.

CDR3: CASSLAGLAGKREQYF. The CDR3 region has the DNA TGTGCCAGCAGCTTGGCAGGACTAGCGGGAAAGAGGGAGCAGTACTTC. The rearrangement links TRBV11-2 to TRBJ2-7, with 12 bases fitting TRBD2. The ends lost 3 bases at V and 7 bases at J; junction bases unmatched: 10. The CDR3 sequence is 16 residues long. The V gene's germline CDR1 is SGHAT and CDR2 FQNNGV.

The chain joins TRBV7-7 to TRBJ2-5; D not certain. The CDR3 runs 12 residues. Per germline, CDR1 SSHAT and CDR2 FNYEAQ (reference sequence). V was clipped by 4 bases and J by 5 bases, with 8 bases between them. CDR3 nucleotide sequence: TGTGCCAGCAGCTCATCCGGGGAGACCCAGTACTTC. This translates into CASSSSGETQYF.

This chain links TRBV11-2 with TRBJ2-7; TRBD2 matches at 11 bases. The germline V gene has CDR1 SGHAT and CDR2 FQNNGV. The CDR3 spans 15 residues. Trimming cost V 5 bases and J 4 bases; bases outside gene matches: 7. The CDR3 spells CASSLQTSGVYEQYF. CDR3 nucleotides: TGTGCCAGCAGCCTACAGACTAGCGGGGTTTACGAGCAGTACTTC.

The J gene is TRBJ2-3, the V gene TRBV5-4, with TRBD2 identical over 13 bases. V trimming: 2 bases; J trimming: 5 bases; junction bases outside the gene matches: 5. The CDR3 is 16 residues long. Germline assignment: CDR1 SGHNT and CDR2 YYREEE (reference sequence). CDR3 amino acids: CASSFTSGGAGDTQYF. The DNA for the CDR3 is TGTGCCAGCAGCTTCACTAGCGGGGGGGCAGGAGATACGCAGTATTTT.

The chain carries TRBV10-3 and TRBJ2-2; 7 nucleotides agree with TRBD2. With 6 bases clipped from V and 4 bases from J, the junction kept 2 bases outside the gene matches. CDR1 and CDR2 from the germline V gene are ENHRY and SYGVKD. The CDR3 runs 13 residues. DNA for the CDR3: TGTGCCATCAGGCGGGAGTTCACCGGGGAGCTGTTTTTT. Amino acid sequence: CAIRREFTGELFF.

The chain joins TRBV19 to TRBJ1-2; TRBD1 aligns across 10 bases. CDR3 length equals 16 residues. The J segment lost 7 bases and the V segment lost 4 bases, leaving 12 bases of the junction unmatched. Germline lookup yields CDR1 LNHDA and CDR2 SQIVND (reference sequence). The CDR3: CASSKSDAGTGVGYTF. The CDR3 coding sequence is TGTGCCAGTAGTAAATCGGATGCCGGGACAGGGGTTGGCTACACCTTC.

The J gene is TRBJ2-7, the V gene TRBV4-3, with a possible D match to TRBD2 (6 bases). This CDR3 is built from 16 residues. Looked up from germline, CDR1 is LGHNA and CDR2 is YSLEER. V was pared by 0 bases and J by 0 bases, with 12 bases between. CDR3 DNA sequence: TGCGCCAGCAGCCAAGATTGGCGGGGAAGCTCCTACGAGCAGTACTTC. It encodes CASSQDWRGSSYEQYF.

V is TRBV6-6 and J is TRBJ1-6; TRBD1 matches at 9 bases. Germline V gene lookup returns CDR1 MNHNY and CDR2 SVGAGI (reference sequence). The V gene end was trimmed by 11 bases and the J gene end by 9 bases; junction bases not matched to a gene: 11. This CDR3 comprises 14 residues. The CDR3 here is CAGRFRDRVSPLHF. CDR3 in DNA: TGTGCCGGCCGGTTTCGGGACAGGGTTTCACCCCTCCACTTT.